This TCR beta chain was sequenced in a study of T cell responses to AZD1222 COVID-19 vaccine. The repertoire was sequenced with immunoSEQ multiplex PCR; TCRdb's copy has only in-frame clones and lacks some. The sample has about 110,000 clones; 85% to 95% are singletons. Overall study findings and caveats: Spike-specific TCR depth and breadth grew after two AZD1222 doses. Most donors were white British, females outnumbered males, and clonal diversity was possibly underestimated. Of spike-specific TCRs, nearly half reportedly target regions left unmutated in variants. Spike regions recognized by vaccine-associated CD4 TCRs spanned the protein, led by 160-218 and 743-854.

In regard to this clone: The antigen remains undetermined.

This TCR was sampled from an adult who received the AZD1222 COVID-19 vaccine. This specimen consisted of peripheral blood, obtained 28 days after the second AZD1222 dose.

The CDR3 protein is CASSVDGGDGQPQHF. DNA of the CDR3: TGTGCCAGCAGCGTAGATGGAGGGGACGGGCAGCCCCAGCATTTT. The chain employs TRBV9 and TRBJ1-5; the D gene is possibly TRBD1 (5 bases). V lost 0 bases and J lost 7, with 14 bases in between. Looked up from germline, CDR1 is SGDLS and CDR2 is YYNGEE. The CDR3 length is 15 residues.